This entry concerns a single T cell receptor (beta chain). The data are from a study of T cell changes during pregnancy in multiple sclerosis. Some clones are missing from TCRdb's copy, which holds only in-frame ones; the method was immunoSEQ multiplex PCR. The data show approximately 64,000 clones, 92% seen once. Sequences were derived from peripheral blood, sampled in the first trimester of pregnancy. The source of this sequence is a female donor with multiple sclerosis, enrolled in a pregnancy study.

DNA of the CDR3: TGCGCCAGCAGTGATGCCTTGGCCGGGTCCTACGAGCAGTACTTC. This sequence encodes CASSDALAGSYEQYF. V and J are TRBV10-2 and TRBJ2-7, with D unclear. Trimming pared 3 bases from V and 1 base from J, leaving 13 bases between. Germline V gives CDR1 WSHSY, CDR2 SAAADI. The CDR3 covers 15 residues.